There are a few counts of the clone carrying this T cell receptor (beta chain). Antigen: not known. The data originate from a study of cytomegalovirus exposure and HLA in healthy donors. Study at large: The study's early data release held about 85 million unique TCRs from HLA-typed donors. When 350 to 400 donors were genotyped, about 80% of them were found to fall in the Caucasian-associated ancestry cluster.

The study, taken as a whole, reports: The sole available immune exposure information was CMV serostatus.

The CDR3 length is 14 residues. Germline CDR1 reads SGHRS; CDR2 reads YFSETQ. V was trimmed by 3 bases and J by 1 base, leaving 10 bases between them. It was with 60 Vbeta and 13 Jbeta primers that the PCR ran. Libraries were prepared by immunoSEQ multiplex PCR; TCRdb keeps only in-frame clonotypes and omits some of them. The sample shows under 200,000 clones, over 9.5% of them seen only once. This TCR was sampled from a man over 45 in good health and CMV-seropositive. The sample consisted of PBMCs. The chain uses TRBV5-1 and TRBJ1-1; tentative D call: TRBD1 (5 bases). The CDR3 coding sequence is TGCGCCAGCAGCTCTAATACAGGGAACACTGAAGCTTTCTTT. This sequence encodes CASSSNTGNTEAFF.